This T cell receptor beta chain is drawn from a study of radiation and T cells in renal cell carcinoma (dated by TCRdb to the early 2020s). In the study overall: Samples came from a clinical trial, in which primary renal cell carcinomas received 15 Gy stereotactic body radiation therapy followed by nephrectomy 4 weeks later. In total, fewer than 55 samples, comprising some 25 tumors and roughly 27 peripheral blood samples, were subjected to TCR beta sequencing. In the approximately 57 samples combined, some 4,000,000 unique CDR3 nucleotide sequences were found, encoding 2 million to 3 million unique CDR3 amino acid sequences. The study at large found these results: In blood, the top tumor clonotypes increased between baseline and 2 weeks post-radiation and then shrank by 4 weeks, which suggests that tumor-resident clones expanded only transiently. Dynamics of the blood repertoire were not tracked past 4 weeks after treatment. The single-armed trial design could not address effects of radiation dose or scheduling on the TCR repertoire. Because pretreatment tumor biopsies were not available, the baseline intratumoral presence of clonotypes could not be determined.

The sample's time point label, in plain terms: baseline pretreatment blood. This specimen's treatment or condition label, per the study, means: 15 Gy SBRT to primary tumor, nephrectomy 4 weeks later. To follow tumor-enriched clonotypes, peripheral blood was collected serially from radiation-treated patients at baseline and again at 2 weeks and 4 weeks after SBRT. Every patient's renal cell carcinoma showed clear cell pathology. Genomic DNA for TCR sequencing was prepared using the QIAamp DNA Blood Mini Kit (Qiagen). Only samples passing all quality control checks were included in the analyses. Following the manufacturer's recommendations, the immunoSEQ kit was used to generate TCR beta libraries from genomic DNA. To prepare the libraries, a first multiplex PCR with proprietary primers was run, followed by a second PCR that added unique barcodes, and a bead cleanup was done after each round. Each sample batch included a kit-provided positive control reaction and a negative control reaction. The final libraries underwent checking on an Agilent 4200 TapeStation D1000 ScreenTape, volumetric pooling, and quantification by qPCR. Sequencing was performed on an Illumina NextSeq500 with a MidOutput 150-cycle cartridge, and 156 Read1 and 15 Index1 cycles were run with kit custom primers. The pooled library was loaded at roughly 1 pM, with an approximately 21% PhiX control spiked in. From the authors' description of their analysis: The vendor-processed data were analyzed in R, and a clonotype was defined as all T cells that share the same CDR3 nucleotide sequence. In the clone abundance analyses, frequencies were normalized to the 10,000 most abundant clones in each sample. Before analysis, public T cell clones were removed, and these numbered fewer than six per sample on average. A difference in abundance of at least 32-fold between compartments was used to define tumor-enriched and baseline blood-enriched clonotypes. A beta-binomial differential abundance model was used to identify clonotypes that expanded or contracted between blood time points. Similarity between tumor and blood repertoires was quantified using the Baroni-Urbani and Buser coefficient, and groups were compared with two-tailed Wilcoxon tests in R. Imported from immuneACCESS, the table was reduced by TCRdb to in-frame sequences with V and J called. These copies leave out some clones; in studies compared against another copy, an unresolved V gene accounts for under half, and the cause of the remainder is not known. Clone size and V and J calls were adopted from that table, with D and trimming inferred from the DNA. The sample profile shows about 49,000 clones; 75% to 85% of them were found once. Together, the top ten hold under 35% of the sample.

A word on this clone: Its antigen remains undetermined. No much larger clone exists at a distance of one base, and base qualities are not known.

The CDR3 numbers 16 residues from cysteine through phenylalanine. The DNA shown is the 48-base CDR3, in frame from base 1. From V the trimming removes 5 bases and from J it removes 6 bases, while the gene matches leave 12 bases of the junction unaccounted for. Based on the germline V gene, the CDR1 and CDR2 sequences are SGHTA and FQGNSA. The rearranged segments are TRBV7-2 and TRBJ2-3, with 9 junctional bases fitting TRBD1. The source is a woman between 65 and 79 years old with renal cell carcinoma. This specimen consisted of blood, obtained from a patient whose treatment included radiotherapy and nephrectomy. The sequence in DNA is TGTGCCAGCAGCCCCAGAAGGACAGGGGTTTCGGATACGCAGTATTTT. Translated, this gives CASSPRRTGVSDTQYF.